Shown below are 8 T cell receptor beta chains from a single sample sequenced in a study of shared clonotypes between healthy human individuals. Only in-frame clones appear in the TCRdb table, and some are missing; sequencing was by immunoSEQ multiplex PCR. Altogether a few million clones are present, more than 80% being singletons, with the ten largest covering roughly 0.15%. The sequenced sample was naive CD4+ T cells sorted from blood. The subset: CD45RA+ positively selected. The receptors were gathered from a man aged 18 to 29 in good health.

In regard to this clone: Other DNA sequences in this specimen translate into the identical CDR3. The rearrangement uses TRBV30 and TRBJ2-3; 8 bases match TRBD2. The CDR3 spans 12 residues. V gave up 8 bases and J gave up 5 bases; unmatched junction bases: 6. CDR1 is GTSNPN and CDR2 is SVGIG in the germline V gene (reference sequence). CDR3 coding DNA: TGTGCCCAGCGGGAGTCTAAAGATACGCAGTATTTT. Residues: CAQRESKDTQYF.

The chain carries TRBV15 and TRBJ2-3, with 7 bases lining up with TRBD2. The germline V gene encodes CDR1 LNHNV and CDR2 YYDKDF (reference sequence). The J segment lost 6 bases and the V segment lost 3 bases, leaving 12 bases of the junction unmatched. CDR3 length: 16 amino acids. The CDR3 loop reads CATSSRRAGDFDTQYF. DNA for the CDR3: TGTGCCACCAGCAGTCGGCGGGCGGGAGATTTCGATACGCAGTATTTT.

The chain carries TRBV5-1 and TRBJ2-5, with 11 bases lining up with TRBD2. The CDR3 is 18 residues long. Germline assignment: CDR1 SGHRS and CDR2 YFSETQ. Trimming took 4 bases from V and 2 from J; bases not matched to a gene: 13. CDR3 sequence reads: CASSLRRGLAGGQETQYF. In DNA, the CDR3 is TGCGCCAGCAGCCTCCGCCGTGGGCTAGCGGGGGGTCAAGAGACCCAGTACTTC.

The genes are TRBV30 and TRBJ1-3; D not certain. Germline CDR1 reads GTSNPN; CDR2 reads SVGIG (reference sequence). This CDR3 is built from 14 residues. V lost 4 bases and J lost 1, with 11 bases in between. The CDR3 spells CAWTYGPSGNTIYF. CDR3 nucleotides: TGTGCCTGGACCTACGGACCTTCTGGAAACACCATATATTTT. Full variable domain (remainder filled in from reference TRBV30 and TRBJ1-3): SQTIHQWPATLVQPVGSPLSLECTVEGTSNPNLYWYRQAAGRGLQLLFYSVGIGQISSEVPQNLSASRPQDRQFILSSKKLLLSDSGFYLCAWTYGPSGNTIYFGEGSWLTVV.

This clone has just one count. This sample also contains other DNA sequences that code for the same CDR3. The V and J genes are TRBV7-2 and TRBJ2-5, with unresolved D. V lost 5 bases and J 3 bases, leaving 10 bases between the germline ends. The V gene's germline CDR1 is SGHTA and CDR2 FQGNSA. This CDR3 spans 13 amino acids. DNA for the CDR3: TGTGCCAGCAGCCCCAGACGGGAAGAGACCCAGTACTTC. This encodes CASSPRREETQYF.

V is TRBV7-3 and J is TRBJ2-3; unclear D gene. Germline CDR1 SGHTA, CDR2 FQGTGA. V lost 1 base and J 2 bases, leaving 7 bases between the germline ends. The CDR3 extends over 14 amino acids. CDR3 sequence: CASSLKGFTDTQYF. Here the CDR3 DNA reads TGTGCCAGCAGCTTAAAGGGATTCACAGATACGCAGTATTTT. The full variable domain, its missing parts supplied by reference TRBV7-3 and TRBJ2-3, is GAGVSQTPSNKVTEKGKYVELRCDPISGHTALYWYRQSLGQGPEFLIYFQGTGAADDSGLPNDRFFAVRPEGSVSTLKIQRTERGDSAVYLCASSLKGFTDTQYFGPGTRLTVL.

Comments on this clone: Other nucleotide sequences from this sample produce the same CDR3. The chain employs TRBV7-9 and TRBJ2-1; D unresolved. CDR1 is SEHNR and CDR2 is FQNEAQ in the germline V gene (reference sequence). V lost 6 bases, J lost 0 bases, and 9 bases lay in between. The CDR3 extends over 14 amino acids. CDR3 DNA: TGTGCCAGCAGGCCGTCGAGCTCCTACAATGAGCAGTTCTTC. It encodes CASRPSSSYNEQFF. The full variable domain, with the rest looked up from reference TRBV7-9 and TRBJ2-1, is DTGVSQNPRHKITKRGQNVTFRCDPISEHNRLYWYRQTLGQGPEFLTYFQNEAQLEKSRLLSDRFSAERPKGSFSTLEIQRTEQGDSAMYLCASRPSSSYNEQFFGPGTRLTVL.

V is TRBV30 and J is TRBJ2-6, with D maybe TRBD2 (5 bases). V lost 0 bases to trimming and J lost 0 bases, with 9 bases between them. The CDR3 is 16 residues long. Germline CDR1 GTSNPN, CDR2 SVGIG (reference sequence). Here the CDR3 reads CAWSVVGNSGANVLTF. Here the CDR3 DNA reads TGTGCCTGGAGTGTAGTCGGGAACTCTGGGGCCAACGTCCTGACTTTC.